The clone carrying this TCR beta chain was seen repeatedly, ten times or more. CDR3-region Arm-PCR and iRepertoire HTBI primers produced the TCR beta libraries. Using its own MiXCR run on the multiplex PCR reads, TCRdb lists one record per CDR3 protein. This sample has 530,000 or so distinct CDR3 sequences, with 13% found just once. The sample originates from a study of regulatory T cells in long-lasting Graves disease. Study details: Graves' patients diagnosed newly had used antithyroid drugs under 3 months.

Germline V CDR1 and CDR2: LNHDA, SQIVND (reference sequence). Trimming cost V 1 base and J 0 bases, with 6 bases left between them. The CDR3 extends over 14 amino acids. The time point: newly diagnosed GD, antithyroid drugs for less than 3 months. Researchers made the TCR library from RNA that was extracted from PBMCs. These data also formed part of another study, on T cells in Graves' hyperthyroidism and ophthalmopathy. This second report adds: First-round RT-PCR of the TCR CDR3 relied on the HTBI primer set.

The sequence was collected from a man aged 30-40 years with Graves disease. The chain recombines TRBV19 with TRBJ1-2; D call uncertain. This specimen was peripheral blood mononuclear cells (PBMCs), taken at new diagnosis, from a patient treated with antithyroid drugs. CDR3 nucleotide sequence: TGTGCCAGTAGTATAGGCGGCACTAACTATGGCTACACCTTC. This gives the protein CASSIGGTNYGYTF.